A selection of T cell receptor beta chains follows, all from one sample in a study of neurological immune-mediated disorders. MiXCR, run by TCRdb on the 5' RACE reads, gives a single entry per CDR3 protein. This sample carries more than 45,000 distinct CDR3 sequences, approximately 10% of them seen once, and the ten largest clones take about 1.7%. The specimen was PBMCs. The receptors were sampled from a man in his fifties or sixties in good health. The CDR3 runs from the conserved cysteine through the conserved F or W. Fields, in order: clone size, J gene, V gene, D gene, CDR3 DNA, CDR3 protein. The D gene is left open where the match is weak. Clone size is given as how often the clone was seen (once, few, many) or a class if it is expanded.

clone_size: many; j_call: TRBJ1-2; v_call: TRBV20-1; d_call: -; cdr3_nt: TGCAGTGCTAGAGATGGGGCAGGGGATGGCTACACCTTC; cdr3_aa: CSARDGAGDGYTF
clone_size: many; j_call: TRBJ2-1; v_call: TRBV29-1; d_call: -; cdr3_nt: TGCAGCGTTGAAGATGGCTACAATGAGCAGTTCTTC; cdr3_aa: CSVEDGYNEQFF
clone_size: many; j_call: TRBJ1-1; v_call: TRBV12-3/TRBV12-4; d_call: -; cdr3_nt: TGTGCCAGCAGTTTCGCGCCGAACACTGAAGCTTTCTTT; cdr3_aa: CASSFAPNTEAFF
clone_size: many; j_call: TRBJ1-3; v_call: TRBV5-1; d_call: -; cdr3_nt: TGCGCCAGCAGCTTGGCGCAGGGTCGTGGAAACACCATATATTTT; cdr3_aa: CASSLAQGRGNTIYF
clone_size: many; j_call: TRBJ1-4; v_call: TRBV12-3/TRBV12-4; d_call: -; cdr3_nt: TGTGCCAGCCGGCCTGTGTCAGGGAGGTCTTCTAATGAAAAACTGTTTTTT; cdr3_aa: CASRPVSGRSSNEKLFF
clone_size: many; j_call: TRBJ2-3; v_call: TRBV25-1; d_call: TRBD2; cdr3_nt: TGTGCCAGCAGTGATGGGGGGGGAGATACGCAGTATTTT; cdr3_aa: CASSDGGGDTQYF
clone_size: many; j_call: TRBJ1-5; v_call: TRBV18; d_call: -; cdr3_nt: TGTGCCAGCTCACCAGGGGGAGAAGTAAGGAGCAATCAGCCCCAGCATTTT; cdr3_aa: CASSPGGEVRSNQPQHF
clone_size: many; j_call: TRBJ2-7; v_call: TRBV6-1; d_call: TRBD1; cdr3_nt: TGTGCCAGCAGTCGATCCGGGACAGCTTCCTACGAGCAGTACTTC; cdr3_aa: CASSRSGTASYEQYF
clone_size: many; j_call: TRBJ1-1; v_call: TRBV7-2; d_call: -; cdr3_nt: TGTGCCAGCAGCTCGCTTCCTGGGGACACTGAAGCTTTCTTT; cdr3_aa: CASSSLPGDTEAFF
clone_size: many; j_call: TRBJ1-1; v_call: TRBV28; d_call: -; cdr3_nt: TGTGCCAGCAGCCCCCCGTCCGGGGGGAACACTGAAGCTTTCTTT; cdr3_aa: CASSPPSGGNTEAFF